This is a list of T cell receptor beta chains from one sample in a study of blood T cell repertoires in COVID-19. Assay used: immunoSEQ multiplex PCR; TCRdb lists only in-frame clones, some missing. Of about 170,000 clones in the sample, roughly 90% are singletons; the top ten hold roughly 0.82%. Input material: PBMCs or T cells enriched from blood (not recorded which). These receptors all come from a young woman who had recovered from COVID-19. The CDR3 runs from the conserved cysteine through the conserved F or W. Fields, in order: V gene, D gene, clone size, J gene, CDR3 DNA, CDR3 protein. D genes are given only for firm matches. Clone size is not always given. Where it is, it says once, few, many or a class for expanded clones.

>TRBV25-1|NA|NA|TRBJ1-4
TGTGCCAGCAGTGGGGGGGGAGGACGCCTTGAAAAACTGTTTTTT
CASSGGGGRLEKLFF
>TRBV18|TRBD1|NA|TRBJ2-5
TGTGCCAGCTCACCAGGGACAGGTCAAGAGACCCAGTACTTC
CASSPGTGQETQYF
>TRBV6-5|NA|NA|TRBJ2-7
TGTGCCAGTGGGGCAGGGCTATCTTACGAGCAGTACTTC
CASGAGLSYEQYF
>TRBV7-8|TRBD1|NA|TRBJ1-5
TGTGCCAGCAGCTCCAGGGTTGGACAGGGGGTTGACCCCCAGCATTTT
CASSSRVGQGVDPQHF
>TRBV6-2/TRBV6-3|NA|NA|TRBJ2-5
TGTGCCAGCAGTTACTCTGGGAACAGGGTAGGGGTTGAAGAGACCCAGTACTTC
CASSYSGNRVGVEETQYF
>TRBV3-1/TRBV3-2|TRBD2|NA|TRBJ2-3
TGTGCCAGCAGCCAAGAGTCGGGACTCCCCGGGTTGGGACTAGCCAGCACAGATACGCAGTATTTT
CASSQESGLPGLGLASTDTQYF
>TRBV2|TRBD1|NA|TRBJ1-6
TGTGCCAGCACCCCGCCGGGACAGGGGAATTCACCCCTCCACTTT
CASTPPGQGNSPLHF
>TRBV7-9|NA|NA|TRBJ2-7
TGTGCCAGCAGCTTAAGGGGCGATGGGTGGAACGAGCAGTACTTC
CASSLRGDGWNEQYF
>TRBV5-1|NA|NA|TRBJ2-7
TGCGCCAGCAGCTTGAGTCTTCCGGGATCGGACGAGCAGTACTTC
CASSLSLPGSDEQYF
>TRBV27|NA|NA|TRBJ1-4
TGTGCCAGCGGGAGGGGGTTAACTAATGAAAAACTGTTTTTT
CASGRGLTNEKLFF
>TRBV3-1/TRBV3-2|TRBD2|NA|TRBJ2-7
TGTGCCAGCAGCCCGGGAGGGTCGCTCTACGAGCAGTACTTC
CASSPGGSLYEQYF
>TRBV28|TRBD1|NA|TRBJ2-7
TGTGCCAGCAGTTCGGGACAGGGCGGATACGAGCAGTACTTC
CASSSGQGGYEQYF
>TRBV6-6|NA|NA|TRBJ1-2
TGTGCCAGCAGCGAATTTCGCGGCGGCTACACCTTC
CASSEFRGGYTF
>TRBV5-1|TRBD1|NA|TRBJ2-5
TGCGCCAGCAGCCGAGAGGGGACAGCGTACCAAGAGACCCAGTACTTC
CASSREGTAYQETQYF
>TRBV19|NA|NA|TRBJ1-5
TGTGCCAGTAGTATAGATTTAGGGGGTCATCAGCCCCAGCATTTT
CASSIDLGGHQPQHF
>TRBV4-1|TRBD1|few|TRBJ1-6
TGCGCCAGCAGGCCCGCCGGGACAGGGTTGTCACCCCTCCACTTT
CASRPAGTGLSPLHF
>TRBV7-2|TRBD1|once|TRBJ1-5
TGTGCCAGCAGCTCCGACAGGGCTGGTTGGGGCAATCAGCCCCAGCATTTT
CASSSDRAGWGNQPQHF